This T cell receptor beta chain was documented in a study of OX40 agonist ivuxolimab in advanced cancers. General notes on the study: Ivuxolimab was a fully human IgG2 agonistic monoclonal antibody targeting the costimulatory receptor OX40 (CD134). Patients were allowed to have had prior anti-PD-1, anti-PD-L1 or anti-CTLA-4 therapy, and more than 30% of the dose-escalation patients had previously received checkpoint inhibitors. The dose-escalation cohort was about 87% male with a mean age of about 65 years, ranging from roughly 23 to 85. Of the approximately 50 dose-escalation patients, hepatocellular carcinoma was present in roughly 19, melanoma in around 15, renal cell carcinoma in 9 and head and neck cancer in 9. The paper covers the monotherapy dose-escalation part of the phase I ivuxolimab trial, which included N ≈ 50 patients. Intravenous ivuxolimab was administered to patients every 2 weeks at six dose levels: 0.01, 0.1, 0.3, 1.5, 3 and 10 mg/kg. The purpose of peripheral TCRbeta sequencing was to test whether ivuxolimab changed TCR sequence diversity and led to clonal T-cell expansion. Partial responses occurred in three dose-escalation patients: two with cutaneous melanoma and one with hepatocellular carcinoma. Broad study findings and their caveats: After ivuxolimab, more expanded clones were found on average in CD8+ T cells than in CD4+ T cells. Low levels of normalized T-cell clonal expansion were also seen in some patients who did not respond. Which antigens the clonally expanded peripheral T cells were specific for was not determined. In partial responders in the 0.1-3.0 mg/kg groups, normalized peripheral clonal expansion was found to be among the lowest, especially among CD8+ T cells. Clonal expansion of both CD4+ and CD8+ blood T cells was observed from baseline to week 6 at doses 0.1 to 3.0 mg/kg.

The trial excluded patients who had a history of autoimmune disease or who were on systemic immunosuppression. Peripheral blood for TCR sequencing was collected from all dose cohorts at baseline, on cycle 4 day 1, and on cycle 7 day 1. Samples were obtained from an open-label, multicenter, first-in-human phase I dose-escalation trial of ivuxolimab. Adults with locally advanced or metastatic head and neck squamous cell, hepatocellular, melanoma or renal cell carcinoma were enrolled in the trial. Before TCR sequencing, CD4+ and CD8+ T cells were separately sorted from peripheral blood. Worth noting for this clone: The target of this receptor is not known. No quality values exist for individual bases; no much larger clone is one base distant.

For sequencing of the TCRbeta CDR3 region, genomic DNA was extracted from the sorted cells. The immunoSEQ Assay was used to sequence the TCRbeta CDR3 regions. In TCRdb, the immuneACCESS table is reduced to in-frame sequences with V and J assigned. These tables do not hold every clone; where another copy was compared, an unresolved V gene accounts for under half, and the others remain unexplained. The sample includes about 40,000 clones, with around 73% observed a single time. The ten largest account for under 25% of the sample. Taken from cysteine to phenylalanine, the CDR3 has 16 residues. Just the 48-base CDR3 DNA is kept, in frame starting at base 1. Ends trimmed: V by 0 bases, J by 2 bases; bases unmatched to a gene: 2. The germline V gene specifies SGHVS as CDR1 and FNYEAQ as CDR2.

The chain is encoded by TRBV7-6 joined to TRBJ2-3, and 10 junctional nucleotides match TRBD2. The clonotype originates from an adult with an advanced solid tumor such as melanoma, head and neck, liver or kidney cancer. This specimen consisted of CD4+ or CD8+ T cells sorted from blood, obtained in a trial of the OX40 agonist ivuxolimab. The CDR3 here reads CASSLASGGITDTQYF. The DNA is TGTGCCAGCAGCTTAGCTAGCGGGGGGATCACAGATACGCAGTATTTT.